This T cell receptor beta chain was retrieved from a study of graft-versus-host responses after intestinal transplantation. Study background: Once they had received anti-thymocyte globulin induction, all recipients took tacrolimus and steroids for around 3 years. Overall study findings and caveats: Patients with graft-donor T cell macrochimerism had high graft-versus-host to host-versus-graft clonal ratios in allografts.

A remark on this clone: Its antigen remains unidentified.

V was cut by 0 bases and J by 0 bases, with 6 bases left in between. Germline CDR1 reads SGHRS; CDR2 reads YFSETQ. This CDR3 comprises 15 residues. Sequencing used immunoSEQ multiplex PCR; TCRdb keeps in-frame clones, though not all of them. The sample lists 110,000 to 150,000 clones; 80% to 95% were seen once. The V gene is TRBV5-1, the J gene TRBJ1-4; possibly TRBD1 for D (6 bases). This TCR came from a human donor who received an intestinal transplant. Here the sequenced sample was unstimulated CD4+ T cells sorted from spleen or lymph node cells, taken before intestinal transplant. The CDR3 is CASSLGTATNEKLFF. In nucleotides, the CDR3 is TGCGCCAGCAGCTTGGGGACAGCAACTAATGAAAAACTGTTTTTT. Full variable domain (outside the CDR3, taken from reference TRBV5-1 and TRBJ1-4): KAGVTQTPRYLIKTRGQQVTLSCSPISGHRSVSWYQQTPGQGLQFLFEYFSETQRNKGNFPGRFSGRQFSNSRSEMNVSTLELGDSALYLCASSLGTATNEKLFFGSGTQLSVL.